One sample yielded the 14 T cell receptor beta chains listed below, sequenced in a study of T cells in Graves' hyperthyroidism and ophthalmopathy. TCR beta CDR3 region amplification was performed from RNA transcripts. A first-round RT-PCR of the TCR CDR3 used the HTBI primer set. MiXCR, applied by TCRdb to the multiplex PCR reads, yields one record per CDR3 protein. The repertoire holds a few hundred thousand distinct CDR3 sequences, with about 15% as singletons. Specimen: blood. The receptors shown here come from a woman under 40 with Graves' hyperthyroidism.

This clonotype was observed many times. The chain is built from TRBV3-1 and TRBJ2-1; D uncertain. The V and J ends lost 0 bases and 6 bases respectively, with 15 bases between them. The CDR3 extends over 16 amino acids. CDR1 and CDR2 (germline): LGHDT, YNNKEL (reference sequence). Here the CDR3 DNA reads TGTGCCAGCAGCCAAGATCGCTTGGCTAGAGGCAATGAGCAGTTCTTC. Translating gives CASSQDRLARGNEQFF.

Here the CDR3 reads CASSQLNSGPNEQFF. The CDR3 DNA follows: TGTGCCAGCAGCCAGCTTAATAGCGGACCCAATGAGCAGTTCTTC. The V gene is TRBV3-1, the J gene TRBJ2-1; TRBD2 might be the D (6 bases). Germline CDR1 LGHDT, CDR2 YNNKEL (reference sequence). Trimming pared 3 bases from V and 6 bases from J, leaving 15 bases between. This CDR3 is 15 amino acids long.

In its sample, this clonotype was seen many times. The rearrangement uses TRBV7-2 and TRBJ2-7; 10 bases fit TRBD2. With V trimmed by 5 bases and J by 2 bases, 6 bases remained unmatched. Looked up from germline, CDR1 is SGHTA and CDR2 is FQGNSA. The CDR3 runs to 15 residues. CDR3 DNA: TGTGCCAGCAGCCTAGGAGCGGGAGGGCCCTACGAGCAGTACTTC. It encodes CASSLGAGGPYEQYF.

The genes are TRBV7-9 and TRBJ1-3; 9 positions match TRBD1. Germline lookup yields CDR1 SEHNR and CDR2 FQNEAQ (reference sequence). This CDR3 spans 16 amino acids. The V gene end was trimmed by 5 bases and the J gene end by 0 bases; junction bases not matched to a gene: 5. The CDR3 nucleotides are TGTGCCAGCAGCCCCGGGACAGGGCTCTCTGGAAACACCATATATTTT. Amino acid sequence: CASSPGTGLSGNTIYF.

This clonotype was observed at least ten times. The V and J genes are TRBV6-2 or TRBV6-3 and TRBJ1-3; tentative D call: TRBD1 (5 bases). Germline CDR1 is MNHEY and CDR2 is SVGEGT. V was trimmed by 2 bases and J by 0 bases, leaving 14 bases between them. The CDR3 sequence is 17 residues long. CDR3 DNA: TGTGCCAGCAGTTACCGTTCGGGACGATTCTCTGGAAACACCATATATTTT. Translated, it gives CASSYRSGRFSGNTIYF.

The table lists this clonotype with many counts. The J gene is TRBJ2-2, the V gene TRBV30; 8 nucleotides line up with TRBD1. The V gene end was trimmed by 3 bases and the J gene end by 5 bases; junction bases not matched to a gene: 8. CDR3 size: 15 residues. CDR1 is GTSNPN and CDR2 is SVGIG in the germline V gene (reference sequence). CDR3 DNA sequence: TGTGCCTGGAGCGACGGGACAGGTGGAACCGGGGAGCTGTTTTTT. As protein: CAWSDGTGGTGELFF.

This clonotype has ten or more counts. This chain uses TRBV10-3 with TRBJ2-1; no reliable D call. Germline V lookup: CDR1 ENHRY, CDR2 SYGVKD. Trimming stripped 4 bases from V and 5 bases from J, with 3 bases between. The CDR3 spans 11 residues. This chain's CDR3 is CAISGDNEQFF. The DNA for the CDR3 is TGTGCCATCAGTGGGGACAATGAGCAGTTCTTC.

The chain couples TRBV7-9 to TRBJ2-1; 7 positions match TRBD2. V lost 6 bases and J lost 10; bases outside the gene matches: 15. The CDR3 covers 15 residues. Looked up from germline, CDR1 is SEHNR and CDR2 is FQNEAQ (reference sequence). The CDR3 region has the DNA TGTGCCAGCAGTCAGACTAGCAGGAGGGCCAGGGAGCAGTTCTTC. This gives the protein CASSQTSRRAREQFF.

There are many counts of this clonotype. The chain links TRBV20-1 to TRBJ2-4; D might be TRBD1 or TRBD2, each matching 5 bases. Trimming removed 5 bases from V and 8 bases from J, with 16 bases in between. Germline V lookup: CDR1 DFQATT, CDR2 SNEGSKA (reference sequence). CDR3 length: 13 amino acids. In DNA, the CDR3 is TGCAGTGCTTCGGGGCCGTCTTGGGACATTCAGTACTTC. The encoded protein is CSASGPSWDIQYF.

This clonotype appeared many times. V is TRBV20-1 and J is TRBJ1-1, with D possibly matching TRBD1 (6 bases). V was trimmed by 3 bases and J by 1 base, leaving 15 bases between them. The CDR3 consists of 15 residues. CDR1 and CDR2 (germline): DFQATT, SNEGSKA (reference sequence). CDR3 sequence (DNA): TGCAGTGCTAGCAGTGGGGGCGCAACGAACACTGAAGCTTTCTTT. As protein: CSASSGGATNTEAFF.

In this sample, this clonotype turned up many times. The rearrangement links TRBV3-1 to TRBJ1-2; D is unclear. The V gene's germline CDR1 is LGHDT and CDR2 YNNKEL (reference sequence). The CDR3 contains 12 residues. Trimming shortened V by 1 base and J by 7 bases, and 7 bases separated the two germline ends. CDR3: CASSQVMGGYTF. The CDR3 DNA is TGTGCCAGCAGCCAAGTGATGGGTGGCTACACCTTC. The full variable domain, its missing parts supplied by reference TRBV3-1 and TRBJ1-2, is DTAVSQTPKYLVTQMGNDKSIKCEQNLGHDTMYWYKQDSKKFLKIMFSYNNKELIINETVPNRFSPKSPDKAHLNLHINSLELGDSAVYFCASSQVMGGYTFGSGTRLTVV.

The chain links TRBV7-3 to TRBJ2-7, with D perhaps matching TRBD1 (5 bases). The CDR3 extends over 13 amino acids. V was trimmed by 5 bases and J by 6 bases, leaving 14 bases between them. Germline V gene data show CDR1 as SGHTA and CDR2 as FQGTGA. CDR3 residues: CASSPGYGSEQYF. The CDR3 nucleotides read TGTGCCAGCAGCCCAGGGTATGGCTCCGAGCAGTACTTC.

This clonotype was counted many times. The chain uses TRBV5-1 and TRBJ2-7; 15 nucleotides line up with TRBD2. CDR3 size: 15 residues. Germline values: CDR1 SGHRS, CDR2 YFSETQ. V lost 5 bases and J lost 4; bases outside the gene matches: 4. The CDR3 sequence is CASSGTSGRWYEQYF. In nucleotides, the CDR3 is TGCGCCAGCAGTGGGACTAGCGGGAGGTGGTACGAGCAGTACTTC.

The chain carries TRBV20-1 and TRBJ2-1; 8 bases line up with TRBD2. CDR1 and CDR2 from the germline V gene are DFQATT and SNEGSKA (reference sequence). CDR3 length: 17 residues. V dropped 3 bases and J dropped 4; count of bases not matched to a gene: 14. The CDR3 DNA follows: TGCAGTGCTAGTAACTCCGGGGGACTAGACGTTTACAATGAGCAGTTCTTC. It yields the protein CSASNSGGLDVYNEQFF.